The TCR beta chain under discussion was sequenced for a study of cytomegalovirus exposure and HLA in healthy donors. Findings and limits, study-wide: It was approximately 160 TCR beta chains that were listed as cytomegalovirus-associated. There were three CMV-associated chains whose specificity for CMV antigens was confirmed in vitro. Subsequent analysis showed first-cohort TCR clusters tending to co-occur in some 110 validation repertoires.

The donors were members of the roughly 120-subject validation cohort (separate from the approximately 670-subject first cohort). This clone came up a few times. Its antigen is unknown. Here immunoSEQ multiplex PCR was the method, and the copy in TCRdb shows in-frame clones only, minus some. This table holds 100,000 to 150,000 clones, approximately 94% found once. This clonotype was sampled from a woman aged 18-29 years in good health and CMV-seronegative. Sequencing was performed on PBMCs.

CDR3 sequence reads: CASSSLSGTAYGYTF. CDR3 bases: TGTGCCAGCAGCTCCCTTTCCGGGACAGCGTATGGCTACACCTTC. The chain uses TRBV11-2 and TRBJ1-2, with 7 bases identical to TRBD1. The CDR3 is 15 residues long. Germline V gene lookup returns CDR1 SGHAT and CDR2 FQNNGV. V lost 4 bases, J lost 5 bases, and 10 bases stayed unmatched.